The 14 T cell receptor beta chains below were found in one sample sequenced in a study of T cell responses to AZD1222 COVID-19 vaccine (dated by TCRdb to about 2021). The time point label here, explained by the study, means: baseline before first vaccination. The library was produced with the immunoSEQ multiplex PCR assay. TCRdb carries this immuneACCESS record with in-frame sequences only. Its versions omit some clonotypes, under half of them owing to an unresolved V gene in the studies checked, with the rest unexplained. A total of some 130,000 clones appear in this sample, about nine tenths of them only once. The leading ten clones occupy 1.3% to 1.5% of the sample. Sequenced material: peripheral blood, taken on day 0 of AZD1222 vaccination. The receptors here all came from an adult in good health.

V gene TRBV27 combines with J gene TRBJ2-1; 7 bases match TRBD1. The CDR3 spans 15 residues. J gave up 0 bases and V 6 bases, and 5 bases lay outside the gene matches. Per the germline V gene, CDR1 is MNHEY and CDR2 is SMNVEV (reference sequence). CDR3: CASSTRQGSYNEQFF. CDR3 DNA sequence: TGTGCCAGCAGCACTAGACAGGGCTCCTACAATGAGCAGTTCTTC.

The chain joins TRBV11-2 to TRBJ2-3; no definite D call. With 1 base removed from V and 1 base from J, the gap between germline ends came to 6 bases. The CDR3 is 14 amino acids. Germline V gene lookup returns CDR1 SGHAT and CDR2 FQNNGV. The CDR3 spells CASSLATRTDTQYF. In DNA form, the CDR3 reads TGTGCCAGCAGCTTAGCAACACGCACAGATACGCAGTATTTT. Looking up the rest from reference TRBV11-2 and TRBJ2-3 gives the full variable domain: EAGVAQSPRYKIIEKRQSVAFWCNPISGHATLYWYQQILGQGPKLLIQFQNNGVVDDSQLPKDRFSAERLKGVDSTLKIQPAKLEDSAVYLCASSLATRTDTQYFGPGTRLTVL.

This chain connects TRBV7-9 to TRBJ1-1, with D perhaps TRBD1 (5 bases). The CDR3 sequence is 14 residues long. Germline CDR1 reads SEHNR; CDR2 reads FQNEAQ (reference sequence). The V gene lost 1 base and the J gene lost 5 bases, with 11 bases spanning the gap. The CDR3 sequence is CASSLGGRLTEAFF. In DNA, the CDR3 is TGTGCCAGCAGCTTAGGGGGCAGGTTGACTGAAGCTTTCTTT. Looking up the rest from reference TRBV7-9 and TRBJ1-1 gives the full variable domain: DTGVSQNPRHKITKRGQNVTFRCDPISEHNRLYWYRQTLGQGPEFLTYFQNEAQLEKSRLLSDRFSAERPKGSFSTLEIQRTEQGDSAMYLCASSLGGRLTEAFFGQGTRLTVV.

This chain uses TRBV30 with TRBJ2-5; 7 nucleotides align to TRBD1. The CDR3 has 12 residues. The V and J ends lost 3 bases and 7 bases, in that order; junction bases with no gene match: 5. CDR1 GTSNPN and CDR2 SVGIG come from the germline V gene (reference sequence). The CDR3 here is CAWRTGEGTQYF. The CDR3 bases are TGTGCCTGGAGAACAGGGGAAGGGACCCAGTACTTC.

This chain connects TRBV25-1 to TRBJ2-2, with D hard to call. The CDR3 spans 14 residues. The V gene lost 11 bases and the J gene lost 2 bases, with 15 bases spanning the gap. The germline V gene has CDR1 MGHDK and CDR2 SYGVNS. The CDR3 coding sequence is TGTGCCGTTTTGCCGGAGCCAAACACCGGGGAGCTGTTTTTT. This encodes CAVLPEPNTGELFF. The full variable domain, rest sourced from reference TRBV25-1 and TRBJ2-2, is EADIYQTPRYLVIGTGKKITLECSQTMGHDKMYWYQQDPGMELHLIHYSYGVNSTEKGDLSSESTVSRIRTEHFPLTLESARPSHTSQYLCAVLPEPNTGELFFGEGSRLTVL.

The DNA for the CDR3 is TGTGCCAGCAGCTTAGACCAAGAGACCCAGTACTTC. It codes for CASSLDQETQYF. The chain combines TRBV7-6 with TRBJ2-5, with D hard to call. Germline assignment: CDR1 SGHVS and CDR2 FNYEAQ. This CDR3 is 12 amino acids long. V was pared by 1 base and J by 0 bases, with 0 bases between.

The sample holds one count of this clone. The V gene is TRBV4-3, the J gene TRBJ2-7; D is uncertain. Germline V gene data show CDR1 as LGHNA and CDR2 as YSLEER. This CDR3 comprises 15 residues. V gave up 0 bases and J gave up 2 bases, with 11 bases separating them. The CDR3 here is CASSQDLGNTYEQYF. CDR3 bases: TGCGCCAGCAGCCAAGATCTAGGGAATACCTACGAGCAGTACTTC.

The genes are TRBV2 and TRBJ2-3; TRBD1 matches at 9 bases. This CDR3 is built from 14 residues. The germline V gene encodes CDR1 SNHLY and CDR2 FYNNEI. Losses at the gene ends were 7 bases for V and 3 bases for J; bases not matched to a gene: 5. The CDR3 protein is CASTPTGGTDTQYF. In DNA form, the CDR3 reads TGTGCCAGCACCCCGACAGGGGGGACAGATACGCAGTATTTT.

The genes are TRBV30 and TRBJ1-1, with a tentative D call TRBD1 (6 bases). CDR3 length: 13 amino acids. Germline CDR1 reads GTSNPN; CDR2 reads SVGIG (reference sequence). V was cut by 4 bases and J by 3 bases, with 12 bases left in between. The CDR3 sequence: CAWNMQGYTEAFF. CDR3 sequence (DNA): TGTGCCTGGAATATGCAGGGGTACACTGAAGCTTTCTTT.

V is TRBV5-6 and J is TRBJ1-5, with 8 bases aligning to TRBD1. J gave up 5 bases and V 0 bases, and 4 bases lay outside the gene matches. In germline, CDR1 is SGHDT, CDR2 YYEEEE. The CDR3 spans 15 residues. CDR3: CASSLGAGGYQPQHF. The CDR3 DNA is TGTGCCAGCAGCTTGGGGGCAGGGGGCTATCAGCCCCAGCATTTT. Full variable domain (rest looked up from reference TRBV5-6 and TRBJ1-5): DAGVTQSPTHLIKTRGQQVTLRCSPKSGHDTVSWYQQALGQGPQFIFQYYEEEERQRGNFPDRFSGHQFPNYSSELNVNALLLGDSALYLCASSLGAGGYQPQHFGDGTRLSIL.

In DNA, the CDR3 is TGTGCCATCAGTGATGAGAGGGAAGCAGGAAATGAGCAGTTCTTC. It yields the protein CAISDEREAGNEQFF. This chain connects TRBV10-3 to TRBJ2-1; TRBD2 might be the D (5 bases). Germline CDR1 reads ENHRY; CDR2 reads SYGVKD. The CDR3 extends over 15 amino acids. V lost 3 bases to trimming and J lost 7 bases, with 16 bases between them.

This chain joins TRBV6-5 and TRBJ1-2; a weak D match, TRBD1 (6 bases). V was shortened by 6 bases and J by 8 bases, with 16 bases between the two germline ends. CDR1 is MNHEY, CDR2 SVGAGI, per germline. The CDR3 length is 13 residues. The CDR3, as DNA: TGTGCCAGCAGGCGGGACACGGTATCGGGCTACACCTTC. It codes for CASRRDTVSGYTF.

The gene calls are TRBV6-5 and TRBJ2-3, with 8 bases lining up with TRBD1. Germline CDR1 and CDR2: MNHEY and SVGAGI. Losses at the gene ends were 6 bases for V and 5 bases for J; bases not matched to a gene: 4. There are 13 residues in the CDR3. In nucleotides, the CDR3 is TGTGCCAGCAGACCCACAGGGGGAGATACGCAGTATTTT. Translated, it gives CASRPTGGDTQYF.

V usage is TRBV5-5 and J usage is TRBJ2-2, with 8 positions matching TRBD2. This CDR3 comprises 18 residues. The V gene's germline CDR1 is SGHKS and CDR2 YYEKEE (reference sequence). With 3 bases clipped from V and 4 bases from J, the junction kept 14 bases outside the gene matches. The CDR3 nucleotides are TGTGCCAGCAGCTCGCCGTATATCACGGGGGGGCTCACCGGGGAGCTGTTTTTT. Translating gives CASSSPYITGGLTGELFF.